The 27 T cell receptor beta chains in this list originate from one sample, sequenced in a study of CD8 T cells in ankylosing spondylitis (TCRdb year 2017). Receptors were amplified or captured by 5' RACE. The sequencer listed for this sample is Illumina HiSeq 2500. Clones were called with MiXCR by TCRdb after fastp trimmed the public reads at Q25, and only in-frame beta chains were retained. Under each unique CDR3 protein, matching rows form one entry showing the most common genes and DNA. The sample yields some 250,000 distinct CDR3 sequences; around 7.8% were counted once. The ten largest clones take up over 6.5% of the sample. The sample was blood, either unsorted or a sorted T cell fraction (not recorded which). The source is a male donor with ankylosing spondylitis or in good health (not recorded which).

The chain employs TRBV2 and TRBJ1-4; a possible D gene is TRBD1 (6 bases). The CDR3 totals 14 residues. V gave up 7 bases and J gave up 4 bases, with 13 bases separating them. Germline V gene lookup returns CDR1 SNHLY and CDR2 FYNNEI. This chain's CDR3 is CASIVQGRNEKLFF. For the CDR3, the DNA is TGTGCCAGCATTGTCCAGGGGCGTAATGAAAAACTGTTTTTT.

Ten or more counts support this clonotype. V gene TRBV6-1 combines with J gene TRBJ2-2, with D maybe TRBD2 (6 bases). V dropped 6 bases and J dropped 6 bases, with 14 bases sitting between them. The CDR3 spans 14 residues. Germline V gene lookup returns CDR1 MNHNS and CDR2 SASEGT. CDR3 amino acids: CASRKGLAAGELFF. The CDR3 DNA follows: TGTGCCAGCAGAAAGGGACTGGCGGCCGGGGAGCTGTTTTTT.

The chain employs TRBV13 and TRBJ2-5; D ambiguous. This CDR3 comprises 14 residues. Germline V lookup: CDR1 PRHDT, CDR2 FYEKMQ (reference sequence). V gave up 2 bases and J gave up 1 base, with 8 bases separating them. CDR3 region: CASSLSRFQETQYF. CDR3 in DNA: TGTGCCAGCAGCTTAAGTCGCTTCCAAGAGACCCAGTACTTC.

There are many counts of this clonotype. The rearrangement joins TRBV6-5 to TRBJ2-7, with 12 bases aligning to TRBD2. Trimming at V came to 0 bases and at J to 4 bases, leaving 7 bases not matched to a gene. The CDR3 consists of 17 residues. The germline gives CDR1 MNHEY, CDR2 SVGAGI. CDR3 in amino acids: CASSYSRLAGATYEQYF. Here the CDR3 DNA reads TGTGCCAGCAGTTACTCGAGACTAGCGGGGGCGACATACGAGCAGTACTTC.

Regarding this clonotype: A much larger clonotype is one base distant, so this may be a read error. The chain is built from TRBV3-1 and TRBJ1-2; the match to TRBD1 covers 11 bases. Germline V lookup: CDR1 LGHDT, CDR2 YNNKEL (reference sequence). The CDR3 extends over 15 amino acids. CDR3 nucleotides: TGTGCCAGCAGCCCCTGGGACAGGGGGAACTATAGCTACACCTTC. This gives the protein CASSPWDRGNYSYTF.

This clonotype was picked up many times. The J gene is TRBJ1-1, the V gene TRBV6-2 or TRBV6-3; D not certain. This CDR3 spans 14 amino acids. V lost 4 bases, J lost 0 bases, and 9 bases lay in between. Germline lookup yields CDR1 MNHEY and CDR2 SVGEGT. CDR3 sequence (DNA): TGTGCCAGCAGTTCTCGACGGATGAACACTGAAGCTTTCTTT. Translating it yields CASSSRRMNTEAFF.

In its sample, this clonotype was seen many times. One junction end disagrees with the germline gene, perhaps due to a read error. This chain connects TRBV7-7 to TRBJ1-4, with TRBD1 as a possible D gene (5 bases). Germline assignment: CDR1 SSHAT and CDR2 FNYEAQ (reference sequence). The CDR3 loop spans 15 amino acids. The CDR3 DNA reads TGTGCTAGCAGCTTAGGGGTACAACGTAATGAAAAACTGTTTTTT. This gives the protein CASSLGVQRNEKLFF.

This clonotype was observed at least ten times. V usage is TRBV5-1 and J usage is TRBJ2-5, with D uncertain. V shed 4 bases and J shed 5 bases, with 15 bases lying between them. CDR1 is SGHRS and CDR2 is YFSETQ in the germline V gene. There are 14 residues in the CDR3. The DNA of the CDR3 is TGCGCCAGCAGCCGACTTGGAACCGGGGAGACCCAGTACTTC. Protein product: CASSRLGTGETQYF.

Ten or more counts support this clonotype. This rearrangement joins TRBV7-2 to TRBJ2-5; D is unclear. CDR3 length: 13 amino acids. Germline CDR1 is SGHTA and CDR2 is FQGNSA. Trimming removed 6 bases from V and 1 base from J, with 9 bases in between. The CDR3 bases are TGTGCCAGCAGTCCTCCGTCCCAAGAGACCCAGTACTTC. This codes for CASSPPSQETQYF.

Of note for this clonotype: Since a much larger clone is just one base distant, this may be a read error. The chain combines TRBV7-9 with TRBJ1-1, with TRBD1 matching over 7 bases. Germline V gene data show CDR1 as SEHNR and CDR2 as FQNEAQ (reference sequence). V lost 5 bases and J lost 7; bases outside the gene matches: 7. The CDR3 length is 13 residues. The CDR3 region is CASSRQGHNEAFF. In nucleotides, the CDR3 is TGTGCCAGCAGCCGACAGGGTCACAATGAAGCTTTCTTT.

The sample holds many counts of this clonotype. The gene calls are TRBV20-1 and TRBJ2-7, with 11 bases matching TRBD2. From germline, CDR1 is DFQATT and CDR2 SNEGSKA (reference sequence). V was clipped by 4 bases and J by 0 bases; unmatched bases: 2. The CDR3 consists of 14 residues. CDR3 in amino acids: CSAIAGGSSYEQYF. The CDR3 bases are TGCAGTGCTATAGCGGGGGGGAGCTCCTACGAGCAGTACTTC.

The chain recombines TRBV10-3 with TRBJ2-7; 13 bases are shared with TRBD2. The CDR3 extends over 15 amino acids. Germline V lookup: CDR1 ENHRY, CDR2 SYGVKD. J gave up 6 bases and V 3 bases, and 5 bases lay outside the gene matches. The CDR3 loop reads CAISDRTSGGREQYF. The CDR3 nucleotides read TGTGCCATCAGTGACCGGACTAGCGGGGGACGCGAGCAGTACTTC.

This clonotype has at least ten counts. The J gene is TRBJ2-7, the V gene TRBV5-1; no reliable D call. Germline assignment: CDR1 SGHRS and CDR2 YFSETQ. The CDR3 loop spans 12 amino acids. V was shortened by 4 bases and J by 6 bases, with 11 bases between the two germline ends. The CDR3 DNA follows: TGCGCCAGCAGCCCCTCACAGAGCGAGCAGTACTTC. Its translation: CASSPSQSEQYF.

The table lists this clonotype with many counts. The chain couples TRBV7-9 to TRBJ2-7; 8 positions match TRBD1. The CDR3 consists of 16 residues. Germline V gene sequence: CDR1 SEHNR, CDR2 FQNEAQ (reference sequence). The J segment lost 3 bases and the V segment lost 5 bases, leaving 12 bases of the junction unmatched. Written as DNA, the CDR3 is TGTGCCAGCAGCCTGGACCTCGGACAGGGAAACTACGAGCAGTACTTC. Protein: CASSLDLGQGNYEQYF.

This clonotype has a handful of counts. V gene TRBV7-2 combines with J gene TRBJ2-5, with D possibly being TRBD1 (5 bases). V gave up 5 bases and J gave up 5 bases, with 15 bases separating them. The CDR3 contains 14 residues. The germline V gene has CDR1 SGHTA and CDR2 FQGNSA. This CDR3 reads CASSTTLGAETQYF. The DNA for the CDR3 is TGTGCCAGCAGCACAACATTAGGGGCGGAGACCCAGTACTTC.

This clonotype was detected a few times. The chain uses TRBV12-3 or TRBV12-4 and TRBJ2-1; D is perhaps TRBD2 (6 bases). CDR3 length: 13 residues. V dropped 5 bases and J dropped 10 bases, with 15 bases sitting between them. The CDR3 loop is CASSPGLNLEQFF. The CDR3 DNA sequence: TGTGCCAGCAGTCCCGGACTAAACTTAGAGCAGTTCTTC.

This clonotype has ten or more counts. The chain combines TRBV3-1 with TRBJ2-7, with D perhaps matching TRBD1 (6 bases). The V gene lost 5 bases and the J gene lost 3 bases, with 8 bases spanning the gap. The V gene's germline CDR1 is LGHDT and CDR2 YNNKEL (reference sequence). CDR3 length: 12 residues. The CDR3 sequence is CASSVQGYEQYF. CDR3 sequence (DNA): TGTGCCAGCAGCGTACAGGGCTACGAGCAGTACTTC.

The rearrangement links TRBV7-9 to TRBJ2-2, with 9 bases that match TRBD1. The CDR3 length is 16 residues. After removal of 5 bases from V and 0 bases from J, the junction contained 4 bases not matched to a gene. Germline V gene sequence: CDR1 SEHNR, CDR2 FQNEAQ (reference sequence). The CDR3 here is CASSRTGGANTGELFF. The CDR3 DNA sequence: TGTGCCAGCAGCCGTACAGGGGGCGCGAACACCGGGGAGCTGTTTTTT.

The gene calls are TRBV6-6 and TRBJ2-7, with D hard to call. The CDR3 spans 11 residues. The ends were cut back, 3 bases at V and 7 bases at J, with 7 bases in the middle. CDR1 and CDR2 (germline): MNHNY, SVGAGI (reference sequence). Written as DNA, the CDR3 is TGTGCCAGCAGTTATGGTTTTGAGCAGTACTTC. It specifies CASSYGFEQYF.

The chain joins TRBV5-5 to TRBJ1-5, with D tentatively TRBD1 (5 bases). The CDR3 covers 14 residues. Germline V gives CDR1 SGHKS, CDR2 YYEKEE (reference sequence). Trimming shortened V by 0 bases and J by 9 bases, and 13 bases separated the two germline ends. The CDR3 reads CASSLEPRGRPQHF. The CDR3 DNA reads TGTGCCAGCAGCTTGGAACCTAGGGGACGGCCCCAGCATTTT. The full variable domain, completed using reference TRBV5-5 and TRBJ1-5, is DAGVTQSPTHLIKTRGQQVTLRCSPISGHKSVSWYQQVLGQGPQFIFQYYEKEERGRGNFPDRFSARQFPNYSSELNVNALLLGDSALYLCASSLEPRGRPQHFGDGTRLSIL.

The sample holds many counts of this clonotype. This rearrangement joins TRBV4-1 to TRBJ2-1; 7 bases map to TRBD2. The CDR3 runs 18 residues. Germline assignment: CDR1 MGHRA and CDR2 YSYEKL. Trimming at V came to 0 bases and at J to 8 bases, leaving 16 bases not matched to a gene. The CDR3 DNA is TGCGCCAGCAGCCAAGAGTTGGGGTCGGGGGGACCGGAGGATGAGCAGTTCTTC. Translated: CASSQELGSGGPEDEQFF.

This clonotype was observed a few times. CDR3 sequence (DNA): TGCAGCGTAGCCGGGACAGTAGAGACCCAGTACTTC. The encoded protein is CSVAGTVETQYF. This chain joins TRBV29-1 and TRBJ2-5; TRBD1 aligns across 7 bases. Trimming at V came to 6 bases and at J to 4 bases, leaving 5 bases not matched to a gene. The CDR3 spans 12 residues. The germline gives CDR1 SQVTM, CDR2 ANQGSEA.

In this sample, this clonotype turned up many times. The chain joins TRBV5-1 to TRBJ1-2; 10 bases are shared with TRBD1. This CDR3 is built from 15 residues. The germline CDR1 and CDR2 sequences are SGHRS and YFSETQ. V gave up 3 bases and J gave up 6 bases; unmatched junction bases: 8. CDR3 in amino acids: CASSSNPGTGDGYTF. Written as DNA, the CDR3 is TGCGCCAGCAGCTCGAACCCCGGGACAGGGGATGGCTACACCTTC. The full variable domain, in which reference TRBV5-1 and TRBJ1-2 provide the parts outside the CDR3, is KAGVTQTPRYLIKTRGQQVTLSCSPISGHRSVSWYQQTPGQGLQFLFEYFSETQRNKGNFPGRFSGRQFSNSRSEMNVSTLELGDSALYLCASSSNPGTGDGYTFGSGTRLTVV.

This clonotype came up many times. This chain links TRBV20-1 with TRBJ2-3; D remains ambiguous. Germline CDR1 and CDR2: DFQATT and SNEGSKA (reference sequence). The CDR3 is 12 residues long. V was pared by 8 bases and J by 5 bases, with 14 bases between. CDR3 DNA sequence: TGCAGTCCAAACAAAGGGATAGATACGCAGTATTTT. This encodes CSPNKGIDTQYF.

The chain is built from TRBV5-1 and TRBJ1-4, with 9 bases matching TRBD1. The V gene end was trimmed by 1 base and the J gene end by 7 bases; junction bases not matched to a gene: 8. The germline V gene encodes CDR1 SGHRS and CDR2 YFSETQ. This CDR3 region has 16 residues. The CDR3 sequence: CASSLSTGTGLEKLFF. The CDR3 coding sequence is TGCGCCAGCAGCTTGTCAACCGGGACAGGGCTTGAAAAACTGTTTTTT.

This clonotype was seen at least ten times. This chain connects TRBV11-2 to TRBJ2-6, with 8 bases matching TRBD1. This CDR3 comprises 18 residues. The germline gives CDR1 SGHAT, CDR2 FQNNGV. The ends lost 2 bases at V and 1 base at J; junction bases unmatched: 7. The CDR3 DNA sequence: TGTGCCAGCAGCTTATTAAACAGGGGGTCTTCTGGGGCCAACGTCCTGACTTTC. Translating it yields CASSLLNRGSSGANVLTF.

This clonotype was counted many times. The chain joins TRBV12-3 or TRBV12-4 to TRBJ1-2; D ambiguous. The CDR3 runs 10 residues. V lost 7 bases and J lost 6, with 6 bases in between. The CDR3 is CASKADGYTF. In DNA, the CDR3 is TGTGCCAGCAAAGCGGATGGCTACACCTTC.